This entry is about one T cell receptor beta chain. The CDR3 consists of 15 residues. The V and J ends lost 4 bases and 7 bases respectively, with 17 bases between them. Germline V gives CDR1 PRHDT, CDR2 FYEKMQ (reference sequence). The repertoire was sequenced with immunoSEQ multiplex PCR; TCRdb's copy has only in-frame clones and lacks some. The table records about 400,000 clones, roughly 84% of them present only once. Participant-reported clinical history was the basis for cohort assignment. The data are from a study of blood T cell repertoires in COVID-19. Looking at the study overall: COVID-19 samples, acute and convalescent, were from the United States, Italy and Spain. The cDNA or gDNA used as material had been derived from T cells, B-cell-depleted T cells, or PBMCs.

The sequence was collected from a woman aged 25-40 years who had recovered from COVID-19. The rearrangement uses TRBV13 and TRBJ1-3, with a weak D call TRBD1 (6 bases). The source material was PBMCs or T cells enriched from blood (not recorded which). The CDR3 region is CASSSPPRGANTIYF. As DNA, the CDR3 is TGTGCCAGCAGCTCCCCCCCCCGGGGGGCGAACACCATATATTTT.